This T cell receptor beta chain was sequenced for a study of blood T cell repertoires in COVID-19. Clones were sequenced by immunoSEQ multiplex PCR, and TCRdb holds only the in-frame ones, with some missing. The sample shows about 200,000 clones, approximately 80% of them seen only once. The germline gives CDR1 KGHSH, CDR2 LQKENI. The CDR3 loop spans 14 amino acids. Trimming left V 0 bases short and J 4 bases short, with 4 bases between. This chain connects TRBV18 to TRBJ2-6; D not resolved. Sequencing was carried out using peripheral blood. The origin of this receptor is a man aged 40-50 years with acute or convalescent COVID-19. The CDR3 reads CASSPPSGANVLTF. The CDR3 region has the DNA TGTGCCAGCTCACCACCGAGCGGGGCCAACGTCCTGACTTTC. The variable domain in full, completed from reference TRBV18 and TRBJ2-6, reads NAGVMQNPRHLVRRRGQEARLRCSPMKGHSHVYWYRQLPEEGLKFMVYLQKENIIDESGMPKERFSAEFPKEGPSILRIQQVVRGDSAAYFCASSPPSGANVLTFGAGSRLTVL.